This TCR beta chain was obtained from a study of identifying expanded T cells in peripheral blood. The study's findings and limits: Technical replicates showed roughly 1.2 changed clones; about 2 weeks about 16.4; four weeks 19. Across healthy donors, higher total template counts meant significantly greater roughly two-week count variance.

During the collection period, no donor immune events like infections were recorded. Trimming shortened V by 0 bases and J by 1 base, and 7 bases separated the two germline ends. CDR3 length: 15 residues. Germline V gene lookup returns CDR1 MNHNY and CDR2 SVGAGI (reference sequence). Profiled with immunoSEQ multiplex PCR; TCRdb holds only in-frame clones, not every one. Counted here are some 90,000 clones, 75% to 90% occurring once; the ten biggest clones make up roughly 5.5%. As concerns this clone: Its antigen is undetermined.

The V and J genes are TRBV6-6 and TRBJ1-5; tentatively, D is TRBD1 (6 bases). The origin of this receptor is a person between 18 and 75 years old in good health. Sequencing used blood. The CDR3 protein is CASSYSRGSNQPQHF. CDR3 DNA sequence: TGTGCCAGCAGTTACTCGAGGGGGAGCAATCAGCCCCAGCATTTT.